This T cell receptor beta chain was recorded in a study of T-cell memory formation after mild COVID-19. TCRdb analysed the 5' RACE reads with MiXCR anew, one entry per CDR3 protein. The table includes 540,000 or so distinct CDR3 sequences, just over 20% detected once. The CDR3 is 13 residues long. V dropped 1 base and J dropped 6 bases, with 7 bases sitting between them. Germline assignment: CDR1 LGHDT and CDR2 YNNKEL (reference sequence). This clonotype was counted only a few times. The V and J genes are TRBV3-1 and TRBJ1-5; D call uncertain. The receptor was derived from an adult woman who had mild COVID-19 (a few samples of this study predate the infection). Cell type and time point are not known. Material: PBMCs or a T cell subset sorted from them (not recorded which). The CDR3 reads CASSQVSAQPQHF. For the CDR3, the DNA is TGTGCCAGCAGCCAAGTGTCGGCTCAGCCCCAGCATTTT.